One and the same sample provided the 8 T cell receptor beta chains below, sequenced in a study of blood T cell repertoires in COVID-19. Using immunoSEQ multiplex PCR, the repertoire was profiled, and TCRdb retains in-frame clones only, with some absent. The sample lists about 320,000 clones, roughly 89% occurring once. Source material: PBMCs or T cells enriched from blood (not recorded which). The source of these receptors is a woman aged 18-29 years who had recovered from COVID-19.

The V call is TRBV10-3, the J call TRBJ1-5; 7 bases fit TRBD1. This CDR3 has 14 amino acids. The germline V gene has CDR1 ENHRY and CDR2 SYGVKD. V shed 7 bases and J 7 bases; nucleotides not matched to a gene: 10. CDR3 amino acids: CAIKGTGDNQPQHF. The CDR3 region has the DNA TGTGCCATCAAGGGTACAGGGGACAACCAGCCCCAGCATTTT.

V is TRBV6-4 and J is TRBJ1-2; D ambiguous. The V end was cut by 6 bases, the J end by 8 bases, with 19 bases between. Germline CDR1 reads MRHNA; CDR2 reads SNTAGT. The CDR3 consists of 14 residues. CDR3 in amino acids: CASRSDPTVGGYTF. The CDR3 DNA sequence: TGTGCCAGCAGGTCCGACCCTACCGTGGGCGGCTACACCTTC.

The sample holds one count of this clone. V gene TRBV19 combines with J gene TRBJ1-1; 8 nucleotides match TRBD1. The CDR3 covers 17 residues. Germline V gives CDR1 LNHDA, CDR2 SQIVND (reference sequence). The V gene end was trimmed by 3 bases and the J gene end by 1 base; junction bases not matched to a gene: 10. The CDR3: CASSIWNPGGKNTEAFF. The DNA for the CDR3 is TGTGCCAGTAGTATTTGGAACCCAGGGGGCAAGAACACTGAAGCTTTCTTT. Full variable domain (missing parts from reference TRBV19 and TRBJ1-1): DGGITQSPKYLFRKEGQNVTLSCEQNLNHDAMYWYRQDPGQGLRLIYYSQIVNDFQKGDIAEGYSVSREKKESFPLTVTSAQKNPTAFYLCASSIWNPGGKNTEAFFGQGTRLTVV.

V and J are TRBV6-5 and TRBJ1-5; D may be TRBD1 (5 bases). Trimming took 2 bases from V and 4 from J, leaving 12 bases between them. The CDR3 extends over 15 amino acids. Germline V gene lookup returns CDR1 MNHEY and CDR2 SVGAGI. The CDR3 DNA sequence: TGTGCCAGCAGTTACGAAGTAACAGGAAATCAGCCCCAGCATTTT. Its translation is CASSYEVTGNQPQHF.

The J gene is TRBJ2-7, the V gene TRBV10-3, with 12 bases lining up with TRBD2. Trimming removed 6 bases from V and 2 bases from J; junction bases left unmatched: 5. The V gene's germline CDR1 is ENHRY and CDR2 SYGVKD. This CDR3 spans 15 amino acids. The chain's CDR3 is CAIREPSGGAYEQYF. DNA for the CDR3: TGTGCCATCAGGGAACCTAGCGGGGGGGCCTACGAGCAGTACTTC.

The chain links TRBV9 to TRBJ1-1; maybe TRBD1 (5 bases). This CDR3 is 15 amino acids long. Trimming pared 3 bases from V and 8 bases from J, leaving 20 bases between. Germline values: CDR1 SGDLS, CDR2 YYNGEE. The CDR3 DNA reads TGTGCCAGCAGCGGCTCGGACACCGTAGGTTCCGAAGCTTTCTTT. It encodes CASSGSDTVGSEAFF.

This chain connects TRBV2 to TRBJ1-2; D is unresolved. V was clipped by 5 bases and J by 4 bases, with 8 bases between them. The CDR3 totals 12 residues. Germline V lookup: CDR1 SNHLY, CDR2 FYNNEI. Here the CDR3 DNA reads TGTGCCAGCAGTCTACACAGCTATGGCTACACCTTC. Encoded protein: CASSLHSYGYTF.

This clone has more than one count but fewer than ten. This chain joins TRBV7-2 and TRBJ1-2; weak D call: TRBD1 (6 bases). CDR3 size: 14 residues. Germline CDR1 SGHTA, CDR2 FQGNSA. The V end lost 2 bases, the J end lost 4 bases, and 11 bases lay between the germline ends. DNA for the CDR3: TGTGCCAGCAGCTTAATCCAGGGGAGCTATGGCTACACCTTC. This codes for CASSLIQGSYGYTF.